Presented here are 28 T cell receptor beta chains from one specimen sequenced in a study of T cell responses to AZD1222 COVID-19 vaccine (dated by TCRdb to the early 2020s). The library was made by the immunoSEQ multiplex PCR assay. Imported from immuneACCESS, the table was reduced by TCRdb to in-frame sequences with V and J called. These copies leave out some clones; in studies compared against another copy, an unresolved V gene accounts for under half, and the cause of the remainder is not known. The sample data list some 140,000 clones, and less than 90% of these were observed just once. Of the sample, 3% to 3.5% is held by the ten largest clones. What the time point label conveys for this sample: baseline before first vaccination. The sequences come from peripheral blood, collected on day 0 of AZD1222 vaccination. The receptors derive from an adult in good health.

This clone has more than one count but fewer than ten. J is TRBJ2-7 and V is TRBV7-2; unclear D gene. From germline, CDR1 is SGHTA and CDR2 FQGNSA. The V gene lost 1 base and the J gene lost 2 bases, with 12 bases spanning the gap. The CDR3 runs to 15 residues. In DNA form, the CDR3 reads TGTGCCAGCAGCTTAGGGGGTCCCAGCCCCTACGAGCAGTACTTC. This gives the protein CASSLGGPSPYEQYF.

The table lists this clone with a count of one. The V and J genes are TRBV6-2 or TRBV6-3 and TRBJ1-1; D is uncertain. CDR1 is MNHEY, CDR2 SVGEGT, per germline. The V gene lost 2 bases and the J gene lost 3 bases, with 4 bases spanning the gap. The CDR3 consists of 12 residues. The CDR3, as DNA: TGTGCCAGCAGTTACCCCGACACTGAAGCTTTCTTT. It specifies CASSYPDTEAFF.

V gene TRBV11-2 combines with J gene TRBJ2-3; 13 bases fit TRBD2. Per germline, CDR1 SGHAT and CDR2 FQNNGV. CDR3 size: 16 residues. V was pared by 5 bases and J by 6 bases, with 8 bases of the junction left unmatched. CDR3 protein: CASSARLAGGSDTQYF. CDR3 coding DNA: TGTGCCAGCAGCGCACGACTAGCGGGGGGCTCCGATACGCAGTATTTT. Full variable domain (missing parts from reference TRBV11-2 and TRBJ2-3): EAGVAQSPRYKIIEKRQSVAFWCNPISGHATLYWYQQILGQGPKLLIQFQNNGVVDDSQLPKDRFSAERLKGVDSTLKIQPAKLEDSAVYLCASSARLAGGSDTQYFGPGTRLTVL.

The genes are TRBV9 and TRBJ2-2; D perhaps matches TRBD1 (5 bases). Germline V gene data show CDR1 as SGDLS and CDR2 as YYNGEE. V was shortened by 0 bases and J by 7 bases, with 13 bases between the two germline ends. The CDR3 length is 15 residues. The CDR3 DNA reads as TGTGCCAGCAGCGTAGCTACAGGAGATATCGGGGAGCTGTTTTTT. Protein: CASSVATGDIGELFF.

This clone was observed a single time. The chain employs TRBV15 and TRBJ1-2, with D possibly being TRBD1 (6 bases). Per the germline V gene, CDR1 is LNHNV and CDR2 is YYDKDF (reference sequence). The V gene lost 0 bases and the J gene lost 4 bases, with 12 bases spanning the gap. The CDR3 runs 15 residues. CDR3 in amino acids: CATSRDHGGAYGYTF. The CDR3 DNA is TGTGCCACCAGCAGAGATCACGGGGGCGCCTATGGCTACACCTTC. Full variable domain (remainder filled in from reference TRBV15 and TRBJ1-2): DAMVIQNPRYQVTQFGKPVTLSCSQTLNHNVMYWYQQKSSQAPKLLFHYYDKDFNNEADTPDNFQSRRPNTSFCFLDIRSPGLGDTAMYLCATSRDHGGAYGYTFGSGTRLTVV.

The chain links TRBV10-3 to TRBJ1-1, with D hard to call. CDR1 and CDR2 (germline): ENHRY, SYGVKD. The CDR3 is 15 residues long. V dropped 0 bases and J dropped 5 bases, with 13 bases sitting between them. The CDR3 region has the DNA TGTGCCATCAGTGAGTCCTTTGGCAGTCGAACTGAAGCTTTCTTT. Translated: CAISESFGSRTEAFF.

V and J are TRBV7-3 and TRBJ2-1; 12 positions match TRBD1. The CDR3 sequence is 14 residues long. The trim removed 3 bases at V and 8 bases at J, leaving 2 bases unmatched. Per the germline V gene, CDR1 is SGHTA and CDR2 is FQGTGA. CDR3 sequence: CASSLGQGAYEQFF. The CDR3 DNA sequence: TGTGCCAGCAGCTTGGGACAGGGGGCCTATGAGCAGTTCTTC.

DNA for the CDR3: TGTGCCAGCAGCTTGGGCGGGGGCTCCTACAATGAGCAGTTCTTC. The encoded protein is CASSLGGGSYNEQFF. This rearrangement joins TRBV5-4 to TRBJ2-1; 7 bases fit TRBD2. V lost 0 bases and J lost 0; bases outside the gene matches: 0. The CDR3 is made up of 15 amino acids. CDR1 is SGHNT and CDR2 is YYREEE in the germline V gene (reference sequence).

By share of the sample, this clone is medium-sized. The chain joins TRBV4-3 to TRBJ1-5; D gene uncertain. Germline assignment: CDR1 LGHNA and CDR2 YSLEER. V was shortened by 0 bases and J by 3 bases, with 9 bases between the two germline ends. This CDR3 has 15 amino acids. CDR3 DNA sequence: TGCGCCAGCAGCCAAGACCGGGAGACCAATCAGCCCCAGCATTTT. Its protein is CASSQDRETNQPQHF.

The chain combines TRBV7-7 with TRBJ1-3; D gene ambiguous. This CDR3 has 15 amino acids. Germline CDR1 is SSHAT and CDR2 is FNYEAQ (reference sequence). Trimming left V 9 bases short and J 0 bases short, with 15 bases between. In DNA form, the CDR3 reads TGTGCCAGTTCACCAGGAAGCTCCTCTGGAAACACCATATATTTT. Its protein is CASSPGSSSGNTIYF.

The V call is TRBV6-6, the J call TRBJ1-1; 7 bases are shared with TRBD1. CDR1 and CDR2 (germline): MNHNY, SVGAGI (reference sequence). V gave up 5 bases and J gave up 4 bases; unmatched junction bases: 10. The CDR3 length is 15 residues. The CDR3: CASSPGVQGGTEAFF. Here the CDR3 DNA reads TGTGCCAGCAGTCCCGGGGTCCAGGGGGGCACTGAAGCTTTCTTT.

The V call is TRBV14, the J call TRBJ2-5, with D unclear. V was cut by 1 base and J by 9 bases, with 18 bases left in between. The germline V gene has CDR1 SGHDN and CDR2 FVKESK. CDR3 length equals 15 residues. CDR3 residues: CASSQGFGVRTAQYF. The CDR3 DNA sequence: TGTGCCAGCAGCCAAGGCTTTGGGGTCCGAACGGCCCAGTACTTC. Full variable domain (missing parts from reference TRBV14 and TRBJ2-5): EAGVTQFPSHSVIEKGQTVTLRCDPISGHDNLYWYRRVMGKEIKFLLHFVKESKQDESGMPNNRFLAERTGGTYSTLKVQPAELEDSGVYFCASSQGFGVRTAQYFGPGTRLLVL.

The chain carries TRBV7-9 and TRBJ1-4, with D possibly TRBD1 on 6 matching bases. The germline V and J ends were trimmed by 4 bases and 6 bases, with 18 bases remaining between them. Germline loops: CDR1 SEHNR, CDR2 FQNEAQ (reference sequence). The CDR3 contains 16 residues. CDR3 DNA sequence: TGTGCCAGCAGCTCGACTCGGGGGGGCAGTTATGAAAAACTGTTTTTT. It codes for CASSSTRGGSYEKLFF.

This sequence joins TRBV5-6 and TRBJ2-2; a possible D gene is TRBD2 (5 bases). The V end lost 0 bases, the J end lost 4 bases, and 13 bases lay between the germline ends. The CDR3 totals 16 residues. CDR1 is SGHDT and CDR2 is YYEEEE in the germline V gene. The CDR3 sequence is CASSLGTARGTGELFF. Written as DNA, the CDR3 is TGTGCCAGCAGCTTGGGGACCGCCCGGGGCACCGGGGAGCTGTTTTTT.

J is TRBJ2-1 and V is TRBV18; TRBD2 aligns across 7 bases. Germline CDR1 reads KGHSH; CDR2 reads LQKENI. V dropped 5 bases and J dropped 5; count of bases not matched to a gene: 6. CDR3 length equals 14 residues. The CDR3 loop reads CASSTTSVHNEQFF. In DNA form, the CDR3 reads TGTGCCAGCTCAACAACTAGCGTCCACAATGAGCAGTTCTTC.

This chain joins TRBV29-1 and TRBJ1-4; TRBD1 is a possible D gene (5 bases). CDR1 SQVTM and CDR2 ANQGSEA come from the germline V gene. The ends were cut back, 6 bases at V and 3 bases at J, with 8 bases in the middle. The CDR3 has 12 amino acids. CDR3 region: CSVQGANEKLFF. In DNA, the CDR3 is TGCAGCGTGCAGGGAGCTAATGAAAAACTGTTTTTT. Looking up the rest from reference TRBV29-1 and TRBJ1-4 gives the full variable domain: SAVISQKPSRDICQRGTSLTIQCQVDSQVTMMFWYRQQPGQSLTLIATANQGSEATYESGFVIDKFPISRPNLTFSTLTVSNMSPEDSSIYLCSVQGANEKLFFGSGTQLSVL.

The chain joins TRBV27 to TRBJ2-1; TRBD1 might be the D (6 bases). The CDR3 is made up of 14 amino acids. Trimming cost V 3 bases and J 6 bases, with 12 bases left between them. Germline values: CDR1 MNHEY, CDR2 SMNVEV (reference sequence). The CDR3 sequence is CASSFRGRGNEQFF. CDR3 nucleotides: TGTGCCAGCAGTTTCAGGGGCCGGGGCAATGAGCAGTTCTTC.

The CDR3 region has the DNA TGCAGTGCTGGTGGGACAGGGGTCGGAGCTAACTATGGCTACACCTTC. Translation: CSAGGTGVGANYGYTF. The rearrangement links TRBV20-1 to TRBJ1-2; TRBD1 matches at 10 bases. The germline gives CDR1 DFQATT, CDR2 SNEGSKA (reference sequence). This CDR3 has 16 amino acids. V gave up 5 bases and J gave up 0 bases; unmatched junction bases: 9.

The CDR3 loop reads CASSLRPGGLTGELFF. The CDR3 DNA reads as TGCGCCAGCAGCTTACGACCAGGGGGACTCACCGGGGAGCTGTTTTTT. The chain couples TRBV5-1 to TRBJ2-2; perhaps TRBD1 as D (7 bases). The CDR3 has 16 residues. The germline V gene encodes CDR1 SGHRS and CDR2 YFSETQ. The ends were cut back, 2 bases at V and 4 bases at J, with 15 bases in the middle.

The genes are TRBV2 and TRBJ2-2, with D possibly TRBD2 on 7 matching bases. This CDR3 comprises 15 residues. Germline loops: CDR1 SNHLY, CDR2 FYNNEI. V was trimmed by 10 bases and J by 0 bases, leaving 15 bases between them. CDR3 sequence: CATSTGGPNTGELFF. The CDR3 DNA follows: TGTGCCACCTCAACGGGGGGCCCGAACACCGGGGAGCTGTTTTTT.

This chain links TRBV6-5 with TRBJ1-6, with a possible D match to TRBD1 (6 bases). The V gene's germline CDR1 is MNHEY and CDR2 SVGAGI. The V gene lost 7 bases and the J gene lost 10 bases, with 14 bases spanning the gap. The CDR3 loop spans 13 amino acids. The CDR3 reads CASKRQGKSPLHF. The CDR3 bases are TGTGCCAGCAAGCGGCAGGGGAAGTCACCCCTCCACTTT.

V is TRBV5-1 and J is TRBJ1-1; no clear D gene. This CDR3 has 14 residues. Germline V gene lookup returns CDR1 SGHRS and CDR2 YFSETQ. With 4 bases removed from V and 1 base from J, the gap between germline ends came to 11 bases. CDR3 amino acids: CASSMNSQNTEAFF. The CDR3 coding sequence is TGCGCCAGCAGCATGAACAGCCAGAACACTGAAGCTTTCTTT.

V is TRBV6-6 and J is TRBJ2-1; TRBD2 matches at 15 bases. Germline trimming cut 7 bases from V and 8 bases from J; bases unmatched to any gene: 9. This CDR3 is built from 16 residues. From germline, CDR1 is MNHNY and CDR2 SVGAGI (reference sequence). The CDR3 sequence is CASIHRTSGGAHEQFF. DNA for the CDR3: TGTGCCAGCATCCATCGGACTAGCGGGGGGGCCCATGAGCAGTTCTTC.

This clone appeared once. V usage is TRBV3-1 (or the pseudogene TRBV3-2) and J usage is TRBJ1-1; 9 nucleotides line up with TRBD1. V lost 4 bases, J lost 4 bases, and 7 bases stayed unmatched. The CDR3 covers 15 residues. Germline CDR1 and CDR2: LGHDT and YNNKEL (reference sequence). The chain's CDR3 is CASSPGTGSLTEAFF. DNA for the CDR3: TGTGCCAGCAGCCCCGGGACAGGGAGTCTCACTGAAGCTTTCTTT.

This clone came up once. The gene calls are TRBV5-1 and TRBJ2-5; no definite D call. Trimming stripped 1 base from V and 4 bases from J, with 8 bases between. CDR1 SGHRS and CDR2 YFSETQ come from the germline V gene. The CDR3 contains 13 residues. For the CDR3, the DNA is TGCGCCAGCAGCTTGATCCCGCGAGAGACCCAGTACTTC. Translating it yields CASSLIPRETQYF.

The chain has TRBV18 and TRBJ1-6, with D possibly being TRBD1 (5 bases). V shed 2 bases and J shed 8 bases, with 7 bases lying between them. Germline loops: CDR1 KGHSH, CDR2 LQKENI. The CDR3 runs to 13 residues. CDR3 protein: CASSPGGHSPLHF. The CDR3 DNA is TGTGCCAGCTCACCAGGGGGTCATTCACCCCTCCACTTT.

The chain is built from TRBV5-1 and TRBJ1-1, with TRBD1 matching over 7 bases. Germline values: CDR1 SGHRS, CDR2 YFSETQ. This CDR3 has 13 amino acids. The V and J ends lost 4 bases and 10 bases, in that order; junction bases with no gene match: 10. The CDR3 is CASSQGQRDVAFF. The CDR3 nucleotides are TGCGCCAGCAGCCAGGGACAGCGTGATGTAGCTTTCTTT. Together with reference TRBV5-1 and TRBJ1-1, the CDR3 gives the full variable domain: KAGVTQTPRYLIKTRGQQVTLSCSPISGHRSVSWYQQTPGQGLQFLFEYFSETQRNKGNFPGRFSGRQFSNSRSEMNVSTLELGDSALYLCASSQGQRDVAFFGQGTRLTVV.

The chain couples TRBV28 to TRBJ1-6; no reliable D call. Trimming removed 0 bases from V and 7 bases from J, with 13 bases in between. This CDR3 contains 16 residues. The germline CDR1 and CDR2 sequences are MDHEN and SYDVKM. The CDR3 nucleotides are TGTGCCAGCAGTTTATGGAGGAGGGCGTTGAATTCACCCCTCCACTTT. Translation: CASSLWRRALNSPLHF.